The 24 T cell receptor beta chains presented below share a single source sample, sequenced in a study of cytomegalovirus exposure and HLA in healthy donors. PCR primers comprised 60 Vbeta and 13 Jbeta primers. The protocol was immunoSEQ multiplex PCR, while the TCRdb copy is restricted to in-frame clones and leaves out a portion. The top ten clones hold more than 3% of a sample with 80,000 to 100,000 clones, roughly four fifths of them seen once. The specimen was PBMCs. The receptor set was obtained from a female donor in good health and CMV-seropositive.

The rearrangement links TRBV9 to TRBJ1-2, with 7 bases identical to TRBD1. Germline trimming cut 3 bases from V and 1 base from J; bases unmatched to any gene: 3. CDR3 length: 14 residues. Germline V gene data show CDR1 as SGDLS and CDR2 as YYNGEE. The CDR3: CASSGRQGNYGYTF. The CDR3 DNA is TGTGCCAGCAGCGGCCGACAGGGTAACTATGGCTACACCTTC.

This clone is a singleton in its sample. The genes are TRBV29-1 and TRBJ1-3; D is possibly TRBD1 (6 bases). Germline V gene lookup returns CDR1 SQVTM and CDR2 ANQGSEA. Trimming left V 6 bases short and J 8 bases short, with 8 bases between. CDR3 length: 10 residues. The CDR3 loop reads CSVGADTIYF. In DNA form, the CDR3 reads TGCAGCGTGGGGGCGGACACCATATATTTT.

This chain's CDR3 is CASSPEDRRLHF. CDR3 DNA sequence: TGTGCCAGCTCACCTGAGGACAGACGCCTCCACTTT. The chain combines TRBV18 with TRBJ1-6, with D perhaps TRBD1 (6 bases). Trimming removed 3 bases from V and 15 bases from J, with 12 bases in between. Germline V gene lookup returns CDR1 KGHSH and CDR2 LQKENI. This CDR3 is 12 amino acids long.

V and J are TRBV6-5 and TRBJ2-1; possible D gene TRBD2, 6 bases. CDR1 MNHEY and CDR2 SVGAGI come from the germline V gene. V lost 0 bases to trimming and J lost 5 bases, with 11 bases between them. This CDR3 contains 15 residues. The CDR3: CASSYSGRWDNEQFF. In nucleotides, the CDR3 is TGTGCCAGCAGTTACTCGGGGAGGTGGGACAATGAGCAGTTCTTC.

The rearrangement links TRBV19 to TRBJ2-3; 7 bases fit TRBD2. Germline-derived CDR1 and CDR2 are LNHDA and SQIVND (reference sequence). The CDR3 consists of 16 residues. V dropped 3 bases and J dropped 0; count of bases not matched to a gene: 6. The CDR3 here is CASSIPRGSSTDTQYF. The CDR3 DNA reads TGTGCCAGTAGTATCCCTCGCGGGAGCAGCACAGATACGCAGTATTTT. The full variable domain, its missing parts supplied by reference TRBV19 and TRBJ2-3, is DGGITQSPKYLFRKEGQNVTLSCEQNLNHDAMYWYRQDPGQGLRLIYYSQIVNDFQKGDIAEGYSVSREKKESFPLTVTSAQKNPTAFYLCASSIPRGSSTDTQYFGPGTRLTVL.

Only one count was recorded for this clone. This chain uses TRBV6-5 with TRBJ2-7; a possible D gene is TRBD2 (5 bases). Trimming removed 5 bases from V and 6 bases from J, with 17 bases in between. Germline V gene lookup returns CDR1 MNHEY and CDR2 SVGAGI. This CDR3 contains 14 residues. DNA of the CDR3: TGTGCCAGCAGTCGAGGGCGCTCAATCCCCGAGCAGTACTTC. Residues: CASSRGRSIPEQYF.

The genes are TRBV5-8 and TRBJ1-3; D gene ambiguous. Germline-derived CDR1 and CDR2 are SGHTS and YDEGEE. The CDR3 length is 12 residues. V was cut by 6 bases and J by 4 bases, with 8 bases left in between. CDR3 DNA sequence: TGTGCCAGCAAATCCTCCGGAAACACCATATATTTT. This codes for CASKSSGNTIYF. Complete variable domain (other parts from reference TRBV5-8 and TRBJ1-3): EAGVTQSPTHLIKTRGQQATLRCSPISGHTSVYWYQQALGLGLQFLLWYDEGEERNRGNFPPRFSGRQFPNYSSELNVNALELEDSALYLCASKSSGNTIYFGEGSWLTVV.

The V and J genes are TRBV2 and TRBJ1-2, with a weak D call TRBD1 (5 bases). From germline, CDR1 is SNHLY and CDR2 FYNNEI. This CDR3 spans 11 amino acids. V shed 8 bases and J shed 3 bases, with 7 bases lying between them. CDR3 region: CASSRDYGYTF. CDR3 DNA sequence: TGTGCCAGCTCCAGGGACTATGGCTACACCTTC.

The gene calls are TRBV2 and TRBJ2-3; 7 positions match TRBD2. The CDR3 spans 13 residues. CDR1 and CDR2 (germline): SNHLY, FYNNEI. The J segment lost 3 bases and the V segment lost 7 bases, leaving 4 bases of the junction unmatched. This CDR3 is CASMGAGTDTQYF. CDR3 coding DNA: TGTGCCAGCATGGGAGCGGGGACAGATACGCAGTATTTT.

The CDR3 region has the DNA TGTGCCAGCAGCTTGGCCGGTAACTATGGCTACACCTTC. Protein sequence: CASSLAGNYGYTF. The V and J genes are TRBV5-6 and TRBJ1-2; D is ambiguous. The CDR3 contains 13 residues. V lost 0 bases to trimming and J lost 1 base, with 4 bases between them. Germline V CDR1 and CDR2: SGHDT, YYEEEE. The full variable domain, its missing parts supplied by reference TRBV5-6 and TRBJ1-2, is DAGVTQSPTHLIKTRGQQVTLRCSPKSGHDTVSWYQQALGQGPQFIFQYYEEEERQRGNFPDRFSGHQFPNYSSELNVNALLLGDSALYLCASSLAGNYGYTFGSGTRLTVV.

This clone occurred a few times. V gene TRBV28 combines with J gene TRBJ1-1, with D possibly matching TRBD1 (6 bases). Germline CDR1 MDHEN, CDR2 SYDVKM. This CDR3 is built from 17 residues. Trimming stripped 5 bases from V and 1 base from J, with 20 bases between. CDR3: CASSLQTRGQENTEAFF. In DNA form, the CDR3 reads TGTGCCAGCAGTCTCCAGACGAGGGGACAAGAGAACACTGAAGCTTTCTTT. Looking up the rest from reference TRBV28 and TRBJ1-1 gives the full variable domain: DVKVTQSSRYLVKRTGEKVFLECVQDMDHENMFWYRQDPGLGLRLIYFSYDVKMKEKGDIPEGYSVSREKKERFSLILESASTNQTSMYLCASSLQTRGQENTEAFFGQGTRLTVV.

The J gene is TRBJ1-1, the V gene TRBV5-6, with TRBD1 matching 7 bases. Germline CDR1 SGHDT, CDR2 YYEEEE. V lost 0 bases to trimming and J lost 11 bases; unmatched junction nucleotides: 10. The length of the CDR3 is 14 residues. DNA for the CDR3: TGTGCCAGCAGCTTGGCAAACAGGGGATTGGTCGCTTTCTTT. Residues: CASSLANRGLVAFF.

The chain links TRBV18 to TRBJ1-4; 7 bases fit TRBD1. Germline CDR1 KGHSH, CDR2 LQKENI. The V and J ends lost 7 bases and 4 bases, in that order; junction bases with no gene match: 6. This CDR3 region has 14 residues. The CDR3 DNA sequence: TGTGCCAGCTGTCGGGACAGAGATAATGAAAAACTGTTTTTT. It is translated as CASCRDRDNEKLFF.

J is TRBJ2-7 and V is TRBV5-4, with TRBD1 matching over 8 bases. Germline CDR1 reads SGHNT; CDR2 reads YYREEE (reference sequence). The CDR3 runs 13 residues. V shed 4 bases and J 7 bases; nucleotides not matched to a gene: 7. The CDR3 loop reads CASSRGQGWEQYF. In DNA form, the CDR3 reads TGTGCCAGCAGCCGTGGACAGGGTTGGGAGCAGTACTTC.

The chain carries TRBV7-6 and TRBJ1-4; D perhaps matches TRBD1 (5 bases). Germline CDR1 SGHVS, CDR2 FNYEAQ. The V gene lost 0 bases and the J gene lost 6 bases, with 11 bases spanning the gap. This CDR3 is built from 15 residues. This CDR3 reads CASSLAAGPDEKLFF. For the CDR3, the DNA is TGTGCCAGCAGCTTAGCGGCAGGGCCGGATGAAAAACTGTTTTTT.

As regards this clone: The junction shows a germline mismatch at one end, possibly a read error. The CDR3 region has the DNA TGTGCCAGCAGCTCCAAGTTCGACTACAACCCGCCGGGTGAGCGGTTCTTC. This sequence encodes CASSSKFDYNPPGERFF. J is TRBJ2-1 and V is TRBV7-2, with D possibly TRBD2 on 5 matching bases. CDR1 and CDR2 from the germline V gene are SGHTA and FQGNSA. CDR3 length equals 17 residues.

V usage is TRBV7-8 and J usage is TRBJ1-4; D ambiguous. Trimming shortened V by 1 base and J by 3 bases, and 9 bases separated the two germline ends. The length of the CDR3 is 15 residues. Looked up from germline, CDR1 is SGHVS and CDR2 is FQNEAQ. CDR3 DNA: TGTGCCAGCAGCTTAGGAGGGATACCTAATGAAAAACTGTTTTTT. Amino acid sequence: CASSLGGIPNEKLFF.

The V gene is TRBV28, the J gene TRBJ2-7, with 8 nucleotides matching TRBD2. J lost 2 bases, V lost 5 bases, and 5 bases had no gene match. Germline-derived CDR1 and CDR2 are MDHEN and SYDVKM. This CDR3 region has 14 residues. CDR3 nucleotides: TGTGCCAGCAGTGCGGGAGGTTGGGCCTACGAGCAGTACTTC. It yields the protein CASSAGGWAYEQYF.

The J gene is TRBJ2-7, the V gene TRBV5-1; 7 bases map to TRBD2. V lost 0 bases to trimming and J lost 2 bases; unmatched junction nucleotides: 5. Germline loops: CDR1 SGHRS, CDR2 YFSETQ. The CDR3 runs to 15 residues. In DNA, the CDR3 is TGCGCCAGCAGCTTGGGGGGCGGGAGTCCCTACGAGCAGTACTTC. Translation: CASSLGGGSPYEQYF.

This chain joins TRBV19 and TRBJ1-6; 8 nucleotides line up with TRBD1. From germline, CDR1 is LNHDA and CDR2 SQIVND (reference sequence). Trimming took 5 bases from V and 8 from J; bases not matched to a gene: 11. The CDR3 runs 16 residues. The CDR3 protein is CASSQTGTGVHSPLHF. The CDR3 DNA sequence: TGTGCCAGTAGTCAAACCGGGACAGGAGTGCATTCACCCCTCCACTTT.

This chain links TRBV5-1 with TRBJ1-3, with D perhaps matching TRBD1 (6 bases). The CDR3 contains 13 residues. V was trimmed by 0 bases and J by 9 bases, leaving 10 bases between them. Germline loops: CDR1 SGHRS, CDR2 YFSETQ. CDR3 in amino acids: CASSLGGPGTIYF. The CDR3 bases are TGCGCCAGCAGCTTGGGGGGGCCCGGCACCATATATTTT. Using reference TRBV5-1 and TRBJ1-3 for the parts outside the CDR3, the full variable domain is KAGVTQTPRYLIKTRGQQVTLSCSPISGHRSVSWYQQTPGQGLQFLFEYFSETQRNKGNFPGRFSGRQFSNSRSEMNVSTLELGDSALYLCASSLGGPGTIYFGEGSWLTVV.

V gene TRBV6-1 combines with J gene TRBJ2-3, with a tentative D call TRBD1 (5 bases). The germline gives CDR1 MNHNS, CDR2 SASEGT. This CDR3 comprises 17 residues. V lost 2 bases and J lost 0, with 15 bases in between. This chain's CDR3 is CASSEQGVATSTDTQYF. Here the CDR3 DNA reads TGTGCCAGCAGTGAACAGGGCGTGGCAACTAGCACAGATACGCAGTATTTT.

This chain connects TRBV7-9 to TRBJ1-1, with a possible D match to TRBD1 (6 bases). This CDR3 contains 14 residues. The V gene lost 5 bases and the J gene lost 4 bases, with 14 bases spanning the gap. Germline CDR1 SEHNR, CDR2 FQNEAQ (reference sequence). CDR3 in DNA: TGTGCCAGCAGCCCCACCACAGGGTTCACTGAAGCTTTCTTT. This sequence encodes CASSPTTGFTEAFF.

As DNA, the CDR3 is TGTGCCAGCAGCCCTGGAGGACTAGCGTACGAGCAGTACTTC. Its translation: CASSPGGLAYEQYF. The chain links TRBV7-6 to TRBJ2-7; 9 nucleotides line up with TRBD2. V shed 5 bases and J 4 bases; nucleotides not matched to a gene: 6. The germline V gene encodes CDR1 SGHVS and CDR2 FNYEAQ. CDR3 size: 14 residues.